Presented here are 19 T cell receptor beta chains from one specimen sequenced in a study of metastatic and nonmetastatic thyroid tumors. TCRdb reanalyzed the PCR reads with MiXCR. The sample lists approximately 9,500 clones; approximately 33% were seen once. Before thyroid surgery, none of the patients had received any treatment. The sample comprised tumor tissue. The receptors originated from a female donor with papillary thyroid cancer or a benign thyroid nodule (not recorded which). Some clones in this sample may be carry-over from other donors' samples.

This clone is medium-sized by share. The gene calls are TRBV19 and TRBJ2-1; 10 positions agree with TRBD2. Germline V lookup: CDR1 LNHDA, CDR2 SQIVND (reference sequence). The CDR3 consists of 13 residues. The J segment lost 7 bases and the V segment lost 6 bases, leaving 3 bases of the junction unmatched. In DNA form, the CDR3 reads TGTGCCAGTAGCCCGGGACTAGCGAATGAGCAGTTCTTC. Translation: CASSPGLANEQFF. The full variable domain, rest sourced from reference TRBV19 and TRBJ2-1, is DGGITQSPKYLFRKEGQNVTLSCEQNLNHDAMYWYRQDPGQGLRLIYYSQIVNDFQKGDIAEGYSVSREKKESFPLTVTSAQKNPTAFYLCASSPGLANEQFFGPGTRLTVL.

By share of the sample, this clone is medium-sized. The chain couples TRBV2 to TRBJ2-7, with TRBD2 matching 13 bases. With 6 bases clipped from V and 6 bases from J, the junction kept 8 bases outside the gene matches. The CDR3 is 15 residues long. CDR1 is SNHLY, CDR2 FYNNEI, per germline. CDR3 sequence (DNA): TGTGCCAGCAGGCAAGGACTAGCGGGAGCTGGCGAGCAGTACTTC. Translation gives CASRQGLAGAGEQYF.

This clone is labeled as medium-sized. CDR3 region: CASSTQGAHTDTQYF. CDR3 bases: TGTGCCAGCAGCACCCAGGGGGCTCACACAGATACGCAGTATTTT. This sequence joins TRBV7-9 and TRBJ2-3, with 8 bases aligning to TRBD1. J gave up 2 bases and V 5 bases, and 6 bases lay outside the gene matches. The CDR3 extends over 15 amino acids. Germline CDR1 and CDR2: SEHNR and FQNEAQ (reference sequence).

By share, this clone ranks as medium-sized. DNA for the CDR3: TGTGCCAGCAGAGGAGCGGGAGGGAGCTCCTACAATGAGCAGTTCTTC. This translates into CASRGAGGSSYNEQFF. The chain links TRBV2 to TRBJ2-1, with 10 nucleotides matching TRBD2. CDR1 and CDR2 (germline): SNHLY, FYNNEI. The CDR3 runs to 16 residues. V was clipped by 6 bases and J by 0 bases; unmatched bases: 5.

A word on this clone: Other nucleotide sequences from this sample produce the same CDR3. The CDR3 reads CASSLDFGASYEQYF. CDR3 coding DNA: TGTGCCAGCAGCTTAGATTTCGGCGCATCCTACGAGCAGTACTTC. V usage is TRBV7-6 and J usage is TRBJ2-7; no clear D. This CDR3 contains 15 residues. Trimming removed 1 base from V and 1 base from J, with 11 bases in between. Germline values: CDR1 SGHVS, CDR2 FNYEAQ.

The chain is built from TRBV11-2 and TRBJ2-7; 14 nucleotides align to TRBD2. The CDR3 covers 16 residues. Trimming took 5 bases from V and 5 from J; bases not matched to a gene: 8. Per the germline V gene, CDR1 is SGHAT and CDR2 is FQNNGV. Written as DNA, the CDR3 is TGTGCCAGCAGCCTCGGGACTAGCGGGGGACTCCACGAGCAGTACTTC. Protein sequence: CASSLGTSGGLHEQYF.

This clone ranks as large (0.1 to 1%). The chain employs TRBV7-2 and TRBJ1-2; 12 nucleotides agree with TRBD1. The germline gives CDR1 SGHTA, CDR2 FQGNSA. Trimming cost V 5 bases and J 4 bases; bases outside gene matches: 11. CDR3 length: 17 residues. The CDR3 coding sequence is TGTGCCAGCAGCCTATCGACCGGGACAGGGGGCGGCTATGGCTACACCTTC. This codes for CASSLSTGTGGGYGYTF.

V usage is TRBV11-2 and J usage is TRBJ1-3; TRBD1 is a possible D gene (6 bases). The V end lost 5 bases, the J end lost 6 bases, and 20 bases lay between the germline ends. This CDR3 spans 16 amino acids. Per the germline V gene, CDR1 is SGHAT and CDR2 is FQNNGV. This CDR3 reads CASSQMGAGGQNTIYF. In nucleotides, the CDR3 is TGTGCCAGCAGCCAAATGGGGGCCGGCGGTCAAAACACCATATATTTT.

This clone has a count of ten or more. A much more abundant neighbour one base away suggests this may be a read error. Distinct nucleotide sequences in the sample also encode this CDR3. This chain links TRBV28 with TRBJ2-7; D may be TRBD1 (5 bases). In germline, CDR1 is MDHEN, CDR2 SYDVKM. The germline V and J ends were trimmed by 4 bases and 7 bases, with 14 bases remaining between them. The CDR3 extends over 13 amino acids. The CDR3 nucleotides read TGTGCCAGCAGTTCACCCCCCCAGGGTGAGCAGTACTTC. It is translated as CASSSPPQGEQYF.

By share, this clone ranks as medium-sized. The CDR3 nucleotides read TGCAGTGCCCAGCGTCAAGGTGGGGCCAACGTCCTGACTTTC. Translating gives CSAQRQGGANVLTF. The chain employs TRBV20-1 and TRBJ2-6, with D unresolved. The CDR3 covers 14 residues. V lost 6 bases, J lost 3 bases, and 12 bases lay in between. The germline V gene has CDR1 DFQATT and CDR2 SNEGSKA (reference sequence).

This clone turned up a few times. At one of its ends the junction is not consistent with the germline gene, which may arise from a read error. This same CDR3 is encoded by further DNA sequences in the sample. This sequence joins TRBV24-1 and TRBJ2-5, with a weak D call TRBD1 (5 bases). CDR1 KGHDR and CDR2 SFDVKD come from the germline V gene. This CDR3 is built from 15 residues. The DNA for the CDR3 is TGTGCCACCAGCGATTCCAGACAGCGACAAGAGACACAGTACTTC. Its translation: CATSDSRQRQETQYF.

This clone was seen a few times. This chain uses TRBV2 with TRBJ2-7, with a possible D match to TRBD2 (5 bases). CDR1 and CDR2 from the germline V gene are SNHLY and FYNNEI. V was pared by 7 bases and J by 5 bases, with 6 bases between. The length of the CDR3 is 10 residues. CDR3 DNA sequence: TGTGCCAGCACCGGGAACGAGCAGTACTTC. Translating it yields CASTGNEQYF.

The genes are TRBV20-1 and TRBJ1-2; a weak D match, TRBD1 (6 bases). The CDR3 extends over 13 amino acids. The V gene's germline CDR1 is DFQATT and CDR2 SNEGSKA (reference sequence). V gave up 3 bases and J gave up 0 bases, with 8 bases separating them. For the CDR3, the DNA is TGCAGTGCTAGGGACAGAGCTAACTATGGCTACACCTTC. Translated: CSARDRANYGYTF.

This clone was counted between two and nine times. The CDR3 DNA is TGTGCCAGCTCACAACTACCGGGACCGGGTAACTACGAGCAGTACTTC. Amino acid sequence: CASSQLPGPGNYEQYF. The chain couples TRBV18 to TRBJ2-7; D is tentatively TRBD1 or TRBD2 (5 bases each). V lost 4 bases to trimming and J lost 3 bases, with 19 bases between them. CDR1 KGHSH and CDR2 LQKENI come from the germline V gene. The CDR3 has 16 amino acids. Drawing the rest from reference TRBV18 and TRBJ2-7, the complete variable domain is NAGVMQNPRHLVRRRGQEARLRCSPMKGHSHVYWYRQLPEEGLKFMVYLQKENIIDESGMPKERFSAEFPKEGPSILRIQQVVRGDSAAYFCASSQLPGPGNYEQYFGPGTRLTVT.

The V gene is TRBV5-1, the J gene TRBJ2-7, with 7 bases matching TRBD2. The CDR3 consists of 14 residues. The V gene's germline CDR1 is SGHRS and CDR2 YFSETQ. Trimming removed 0 bases from V and 0 bases from J; junction bases left unmatched: 0. CDR3 DNA: TGCGCCAGCAGCTTGGGGGACTACTCCTACGAGCAGTACTTC. Protein sequence: CASSLGDYSYEQYF.

By sample fraction, this clone is medium-sized. V usage is TRBV2 and J usage is TRBJ2-3, with D perhaps TRBD1 or TRBD2 (5 bases each). The CDR3 spans 13 residues. Deletions cut 5 bases from V and 0 bases from J, with 6 bases between. The germline V gene encodes CDR1 SNHLY and CDR2 FYNNEI. The CDR3 sequence is CASSRDSTDTQYF. Written as DNA, the CDR3 is TGTGCCAGCAGTAGGGACAGCACAGATACGCAGTATTTT.

The rearrangement uses TRBV5-1 and TRBJ2-3; 7 nucleotides agree with TRBD2. The CDR3 contains 15 residues. Germline V gene lookup returns CDR1 SGHRS and CDR2 YFSETQ. With V trimmed by 2 bases and J by 5 bases, 8 bases remained unmatched. CDR3 bases: TGCGCCAGCAGCTTATACGGGAGGTCCCAAGATACGCAGTATTTT. This encodes CASSLYGRSQDTQYF.

V usage is TRBV5-4 and J usage is TRBJ2-6; D perhaps matches TRBD1 (5 bases). The germline gives CDR1 SGHNT, CDR2 YYREEE (reference sequence). V lost 8 bases, J lost 0 bases, and 9 bases lay in between. CDR3 length equals 14 residues. The DNA of the CDR3 is TGTGCCAGTATAGACAGCTCTGGGGCCAACGTCCTGACTTTC. Encoded protein: CASIDSSGANVLTF.

In its sample, this clone ranks as medium-sized. The V call is TRBV20-1, the J call TRBJ2-1; D is undetermined. This CDR3 has 16 amino acids. Germline CDR1 is DFQATT and CDR2 is SNEGSKA (reference sequence). The germline V and J ends were trimmed by 3 bases and 4 bases, with 19 bases remaining between them. DNA of the CDR3: TGCAGTGCTAGTCAAACTGGCCCCTTGGCTTACAATGAGCAGTTCTTC. It is translated as CSASQTGPLAYNEQFF.